This TCR beta chain was captured by sequencing in a study of shared clonotypes between healthy human individuals. Study-wide results and limits: In a handful of donors, around 5% of naive CD4 clonotypes appeared in common. Generation of non-shared clonotypes was less probable than generation of clonotypes shared by all four donors.

The donors, all of them Caucasian adults, lived in Nashville, Tennessee. The V and J ends lost 5 bases and 4 bases, in that order; junction bases with no gene match: 5. The CDR3 sequence is 14 residues long. Germline lookup yields CDR1 SEHNR and CDR2 FQNEAQ (reference sequence). Using immunoSEQ multiplex PCR, the repertoire was profiled, and TCRdb retains in-frame clones only, with some absent. The profile shows a few million clones, under 95% of them singletons. Note on this clone: Its antigen is undetermined.

This receptor was obtained from a man younger than 35 in good health. Some clones in this sample may be carry-over from other donors' samples. V is TRBV7-9 and J is TRBJ2-5, with 9 bases fitting TRBD2. Sequencing was done on a sample of naive CD4+ T cells from PBMCs. Sample subset: CD45RA+ positively selected. The CDR3: CASSRGTSPETQYF. CDR3 nucleotides: TGTGCCAGCAGCCGAGGGACTAGCCCAGAGACCCAGTACTTC.